This T cell receptor beta chain stems from a study of CD8+ T cells in alopecia areata. Study overall: Dosing spanned 6 to 18 months on tofacitinib, then 6 months off drug.

Reverse transcription of extracted RNA yielded cDNA, which provided the sequencing template. Method: immunoSEQ multiplex PCR; TCRdb's copy keeps in-frame clones and lacks some. The data hold some 150,000 clones, with 50% to 65% observed a single time. The CDR3 is 15 amino acids. Germline V gives CDR1 MNHEY, CDR2 SMNVEV (reference sequence). V shed 8 bases and J 0 bases; nucleotides not matched to a gene: 8. In alopecia areata patients, both lesional scalp punch biopsies and peripheral blood were collected. This receptor was taken from a human donor with alopecia areata. V is TRBV27 and J is TRBJ2-3; 7 bases line up with TRBD2. Sequenced here: CD8+ T cells sorted from blood, sampled at week 0. In DNA, the CDR3 is TGTGCCAGCGGCAAGGGACTACCTAGCACAGATACGCAGTATTTT. As protein: CASGKGLPSTDTQYF.